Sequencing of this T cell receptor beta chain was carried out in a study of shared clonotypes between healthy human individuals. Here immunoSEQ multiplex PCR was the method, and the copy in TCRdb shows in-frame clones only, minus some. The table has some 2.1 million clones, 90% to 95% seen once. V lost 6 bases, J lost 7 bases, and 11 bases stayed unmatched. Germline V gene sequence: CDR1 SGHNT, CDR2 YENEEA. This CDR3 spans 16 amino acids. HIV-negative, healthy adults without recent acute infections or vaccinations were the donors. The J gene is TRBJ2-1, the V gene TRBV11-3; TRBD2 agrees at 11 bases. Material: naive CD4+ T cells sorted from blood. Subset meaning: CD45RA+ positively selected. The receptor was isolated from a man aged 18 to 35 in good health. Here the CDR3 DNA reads TGTGCCAGCAGTGATAGCGGGAGGGCCCTTGGGAATGAGCAGTTCTTC. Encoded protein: CASSDSGRALGNEQFF.